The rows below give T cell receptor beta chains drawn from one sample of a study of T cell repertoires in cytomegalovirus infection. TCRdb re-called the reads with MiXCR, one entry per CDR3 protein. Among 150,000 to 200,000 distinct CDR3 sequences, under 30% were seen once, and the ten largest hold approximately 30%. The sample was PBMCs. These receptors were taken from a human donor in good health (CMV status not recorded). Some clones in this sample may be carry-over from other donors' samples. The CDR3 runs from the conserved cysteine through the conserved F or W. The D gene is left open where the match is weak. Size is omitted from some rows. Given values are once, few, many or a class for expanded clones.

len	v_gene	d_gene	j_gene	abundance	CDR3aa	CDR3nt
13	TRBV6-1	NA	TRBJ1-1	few	CASSERQEKEAFF	TGTGCCAGCAGTGAAAGGCAGGAAAAAGAAGCTTTCTTT
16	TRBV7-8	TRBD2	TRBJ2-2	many	CASISGGGRGLGELFF	TGTGCCAGCATTTCCGGCGGGGGGCGAGGACTCGGGGAGCTGTTTTTT
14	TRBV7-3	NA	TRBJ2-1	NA	CASSFQGGPNEQFF	TGTGCCAGCAGCTTCCAGGGGGGGCCGAATGAGCAGTTCTTC
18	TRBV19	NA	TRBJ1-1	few	CASSISPKPWTLNTEAFF	TGTGCCAGTAGTATTTCGCCAAAACCTTGGACGCTAAACACTGAAGCTTTCTTT
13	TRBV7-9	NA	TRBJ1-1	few	CASSPPGPRGAFF	TGTGCCAGCAGCCCCCCGGGACCTAGGGGAGCTTTCTTT
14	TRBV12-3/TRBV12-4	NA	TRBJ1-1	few	CASSPGTLNTEAFF	TGTGCCAGCAGTCCCGGGACGTTGAACACTGAAGCTTTCTTT
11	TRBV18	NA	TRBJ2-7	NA	CASSPQYEQYF	TGTGCCAGCTCACCACAGTACGAGCAGTACTTC
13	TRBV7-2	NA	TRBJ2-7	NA	CASSPEGFYEQYF	TGTGCCAGCAGCCCGGAGGGCTTCTACGAGCAGTACTTC
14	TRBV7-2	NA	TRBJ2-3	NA	CASTPRVGADTQYF	TGTGCCAGCACCCCCCGTGTGGGAGCAGATACGCAGTATTTT
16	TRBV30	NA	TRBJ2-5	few	CAWTRPGTPSQETQYF	TGTGCCTGGACCCGACCTGGGACTCCTAGCCAAGAGACCCAGTACTTC
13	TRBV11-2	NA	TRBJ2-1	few	CASSLEQNNEQFF	TGTGCCAGCAGCTTAGAACAGAACAATGAGCAGTTCTTC
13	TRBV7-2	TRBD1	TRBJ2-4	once	CASSSTGVNIQYF	TGTGCCAGCAGCAGTACAGGGGTAAACATTCAGTACTTC